The 29 T cell receptor beta chains below were found in one sample sequenced in a study of a mutant IDH1 vaccine in newly diagnosed glioma. Antigens of these TCRs are unknown. Regarding time point: week 11, during vaccination. Mutant IDH1 20-mer peptide, at 300 ug, made up each vaccine dose, with topical imiquimod. Assay: immunoSEQ multiplex PCR; the TCRdb copy retains only in-frame clones and omits some. This sample has roughly 60,000 clones; approximately 80% occur once, and the top ten carry 3% to 4%. Sample: PBMCs, taken from a glioma patient whose treatment included an IDH1 peptide vaccine. These receptors came from a man under 40 with glioma.

The chain joins TRBV11-2 to TRBJ1-3, with a tentative D call TRBD1 (5 bases). The V gene's germline CDR1 is SGHAT and CDR2 FQNNGV. The CDR3 has 15 residues. The V and J ends lost 5 bases and 1 base respectively, with 12 bases between them. Written as DNA, the CDR3 is TGTGCCAGCAGCCGCAGGGCGGCTTCTGGAAACACCATATATTTT. Amino acid sequence: CASSRRAASGNTIYF.

This rearrangement joins TRBV5-1 to TRBJ2-3; D is perhaps TRBD2 (6 bases). Trimming removed 1 base at V and 6 bases at J, with 6 bases between. The CDR3 is made up of 12 amino acids. In germline, CDR1 is SGHRS, CDR2 YFSETQ. This chain's CDR3 is CASSLLADTQYF. CDR3 coding DNA: TGCGCCAGCAGCTTGCTAGCGGATACGCAGTATTTT.

The rearrangement joins TRBV4-2 to TRBJ1-1, with a possible D match to TRBD1 (5 bases). The CDR3 covers 16 residues. The ends were cut back, 4 bases at V and 2 bases at J, with 17 bases in the middle. CDR1 LGHNA and CDR2 YNFKEQ come from the germline V gene. This CDR3 is CASSLPQQGRNTEAFF. CDR3 in DNA: TGTGCCAGCAGCCTGCCCCAGCAGGGACGAAACACTGAAGCTTTCTTT.

This chain uses TRBV7-9 with TRBJ1-2; tentative D call: TRBD1 (5 bases). Germline V gene lookup returns CDR1 SEHNR and CDR2 FQNEAQ (reference sequence). The CDR3 is made up of 14 amino acids. The V and J ends lost 6 bases and 6 bases respectively, with 17 bases between them. CDR3 sequence reads: CASRPNRGKDGYTF. The CDR3 DNA reads TGTGCCAGCAGACCGAATCGGGGCAAGGATGGCTACACCTTC.

This chain joins TRBV9 and TRBJ2-2; TRBD1 or TRBD2 may be the D gene (5 bases each). This CDR3 is 13 amino acids long. The V end lost 10 bases, the J end lost 5 bases, and 15 bases lay between the germline ends. CDR1 SGDLS and CDR2 YYNGEE come from the germline V gene. The CDR3 reads CAGGEGLTGELFF. CDR3 DNA sequence: TGTGCCGGGGGAGAGGGTTTAACCGGGGAGCTGTTTTTT.

The J gene is TRBJ1-6, the V gene TRBV9; no firm D call. The V end was cut by 1 base, the J end by 8 bases, with 10 bases between. This CDR3 is 14 amino acids long. Germline V gene sequence: CDR1 SGDLS, CDR2 YYNGEE. CDR3 loop: CASSVTQEYSPLHF. In DNA, the CDR3 is TGTGCCAGCAGCGTAACGCAGGAATATTCACCCCTCCACTTT.

The chain recombines TRBV5-1 with TRBJ2-1, with D unresolved. This CDR3 has 15 residues. Trimming removed 2 bases at V and 6 bases at J, with 15 bases between. CDR1 and CDR2 from the germline V gene are SGHRS and YFSETQ. DNA of the CDR3: TGCGCCAGCAGCTTTATTGTGAGACCCGCCAATGAGCAGTTCTTC. Amino acid sequence: CASSFIVRPANEQFF.

The chain uses TRBV6-1 and TRBJ2-5, with unresolved D. V was trimmed by 4 bases and J by 1 base, leaving 13 bases between them. The CDR3 is made up of 15 amino acids. Germline values: CDR1 MNHNS, CDR2 SASEGT. DNA of the CDR3: TGTGCCAGCAGTGGTGGTGTTACAATCCAAGAGACCCAGTACTTC. Amino acids: CASSGGVTIQETQYF.

J is TRBJ2-3 and V is TRBV9; D unresolved. The CDR3 is made up of 14 amino acids. CDR1 and CDR2 (germline): SGDLS, YYNGEE. V was pared by 2 bases and J by 6 bases, with 13 bases between. CDR3 sequence reads: CASSVELVSDTQYF. In nucleotides, the CDR3 is TGTGCCAGCAGCGTGGAGCTAGTGTCGGATACGCAGTATTTT.

The rearrangement links TRBV5-4 to TRBJ1-1; maybe TRBD1 (6 bases). From germline, CDR1 is SGHNT and CDR2 YYREEE (reference sequence). The CDR3 runs to 16 residues. The V gene lost 3 bases and the J gene lost 6 bases, with 21 bases spanning the gap. The CDR3 loop is CASSSGITGGPSEAFF. In nucleotides, the CDR3 is TGTGCCAGCAGCTCCGGCATAACGGGGGGGCCGTCTGAAGCTTTCTTT.

CDR3 in DNA: TGTGCCAGCAGCCGACCGGGACAGGGGCCTAGCGGATCCGATGAGCAGTTCTTC. As protein: CASSRPGQGPSGSDEQFF. The chain is built from TRBV7-8 and TRBJ2-1; 10 nucleotides match TRBD1. V lost 5 bases and J lost 8; bases outside the gene matches: 18. The CDR3 totals 18 residues. Germline CDR1 and CDR2: SGHVS and FQNEAQ.

J is TRBJ2-5 and V is TRBV28, with D maybe TRBD1 (6 bases). Trimming left V 3 bases short and J 1 base short, with 9 bases between. This CDR3 region has 14 residues. Per the germline V gene, CDR1 is MDHEN and CDR2 is SYDVKM. The CDR3 here is CASSLNRAQETQYF. CDR3 sequence (DNA): TGTGCCAGCAGTTTGAACAGGGCCCAAGAGACCCAGTACTTC.

The chain recombines TRBV4-1 with TRBJ2-3, with 8 bases identical to TRBD2. Germline loops: CDR1 MGHRA, CDR2 YSYEKL. The CDR3 sequence is 16 residues long. V was pared by 2 bases and J by 0 bases, with 4 bases of the junction left unmatched. The CDR3 spells CASSQLAGISTDTQYF. The DNA for the CDR3 is TGCGCCAGCAGCCAACTAGCGGGCATTAGCACAGATACGCAGTATTTT.

The V gene is TRBV7-3, the J gene TRBJ2-2; TRBD2 is a possible D gene (5 bases). Trimming removed 1 base from V and 9 bases from J, with 15 bases in between. Germline CDR1 and CDR2: SGHTA and FQGTGA. This CDR3 is 15 amino acids long. CDR3 sequence reads: CASSLNGLGRRELFF. CDR3 coding DNA: TGTGCCAGCAGCTTAAACGGACTCGGTAGGAGGGAGCTGTTTTTT.

This clone has a single count. CDR3 protein: CASSLTGGSSPLHF. DNA of the CDR3: TGCGCCAGCAGCTTGACAGGGGGCAGTTCACCCCTCCACTTT. The chain employs TRBV5-1 and TRBJ1-6; 9 positions match TRBD1. Germline V gene sequence: CDR1 SGHRS, CDR2 YFSETQ. The CDR3 runs 14 residues. V shed 1 base and J 9 bases; nucleotides not matched to a gene: 2.

This clone was observed a single time. The rearrangement joins TRBV9 to TRBJ1-2; D is possibly TRBD1 (5 bases). Deletions cut 4 bases from V and 7 bases from J, with 17 bases between. CDR3 length equals 14 residues. Per germline, CDR1 SGDLS and CDR2 YYNGEE. CDR3 residues: CASSIETQGSGYTF. In DNA form, the CDR3 reads TGTGCCAGCAGCATCGAGACTCAGGGAAGTGGCTACACCTTC.

The chain links TRBV2 to TRBJ2-2; 7 nucleotides align to TRBD1. With 7 bases clipped from V and 6 bases from J, the junction kept 11 bases outside the gene matches. Germline loops: CDR1 SNHLY, CDR2 FYNNEI. The CDR3 loop spans 15 amino acids. DNA for the CDR3: TGTGCCAGCAAAAGAGTGAACAGGGGTGCCGGGGAGCTGTTTTTT. As protein: CASKRVNRGAGELFF.

The chain recombines TRBV4-1 with TRBJ1-2, with 8 bases fitting TRBD1. This CDR3 is built from 15 residues. Germline trimming cut 4 bases from V and 5 bases from J; bases unmatched to any gene: 9. The germline gives CDR1 MGHRA, CDR2 YSYEKL. CDR3 protein: CASSPRQGHPYGYTF. The CDR3 nucleotides read TGCGCCAGCAGCCCACGACAGGGGCACCCTTATGGCTACACCTTC.

The chain is built from TRBV10-1 and TRBJ2-2, with D perhaps TRBD1 or TRBD2 (6 bases each). The germline gives CDR1 WNHNN, CDR2 SYGVQD (reference sequence). The V end was cut by 4 bases, the J end by 2 bases, with 8 bases between. The CDR3 is made up of 14 amino acids. Here the CDR3 DNA reads TGCGCCAGCAGTGGCGGGACAAACACCGGGGAGCTGTTTTTT. Translation gives CASSGGTNTGELFF.

The rearrangement uses TRBV4-2 and TRBJ2-6; 9 nucleotides agree with TRBD1. Looked up from germline, CDR1 is LGHNA and CDR2 is YNFKEQ. CDR3 length: 18 residues. With 4 bases clipped from V and 0 bases from J, the junction kept 7 bases outside the gene matches. CDR3 bases: TGTGCCAGCAGCCGCCGGGACAGGGCGTCCTCTGGGGCCAACGTCCTGACTTTC. As protein: CASSRRDRASSGANVLTF.

This clone turned up a few times. The chain joins TRBV5-1 to TRBJ1-1; the D gene is possibly TRBD1 (6 bases). The CDR3 is made up of 14 amino acids. Per germline, CDR1 SGHRS and CDR2 YFSETQ. Trimming removed 1 base at V and 5 bases at J, with 12 bases between. The CDR3 loop reads CASSLTGIETEAFF. The CDR3 nucleotides are TGCGCCAGCAGCTTGACAGGGATCGAGACTGAAGCTTTCTTT.

The chain carries TRBV28 and TRBJ1-6; 9 bases are a match to TRBD1. V was clipped by 0 bases and J by 0 bases; unmatched bases: 6. Looked up from germline, CDR1 is MDHEN and CDR2 is SYDVKM. There are 19 residues in the CDR3. The CDR3 sequence: CASSLWRDRASSYNSPLHF. The CDR3 DNA reads TGTGCCAGCAGTTTATGGAGGGACAGGGCCAGCTCCTATAATTCACCCCTCCACTTT.

The chain links TRBV4-1 to TRBJ1-2, with D possibly being TRBD1 (6 bases). The V and J ends lost 2 bases and 0 bases respectively, with 16 bases between them. The CDR3 loop spans 17 amino acids. CDR1 is MGHRA, CDR2 YSYEKL, per germline. DNA of the CDR3: TGCGCCAGCAGCCAACGTATCTCGGGGGGCGCTAACTATGGCTACACCTTC. Protein product: CASSQRISGGANYGYTF.

This clone appeared a few times. The rearrangement joins TRBV2 to TRBJ1-2, with D possibly being TRBD1 (6 bases). The CDR3 is made up of 13 amino acids. Per germline, CDR1 SNHLY and CDR2 FYNNEI. V gave up 5 bases and J gave up 4 bases, with 11 bases separating them. CDR3 loop: CASSHGQTYGYTF. In nucleotides, the CDR3 is TGTGCCAGCAGTCATGGACAGACCTATGGCTACACCTTC.

The V and J genes are TRBV7-6 and TRBJ2-3; TRBD2 matches 12 bases. V trimming: 4 bases; J trimming: 2 bases; junction bases outside the gene matches: 7. Germline V gene sequence: CDR1 SGHVS, CDR2 FNYEAQ. CDR3 length: 17 residues. The CDR3 spells CASSSILAGGDTDTQYF. CDR3 sequence (DNA): TGTGCCAGCAGCTCGATACTAGCGGGAGGAGACACAGATACGCAGTATTTT.

The chain uses TRBV18 and TRBJ2-4; D not resolved. Germline loops: CDR1 KGHSH, CDR2 LQKENI. This CDR3 spans 17 amino acids. V gave up 2 bases and J gave up 0 bases, with 14 bases separating them. The CDR3 DNA reads TGTGCCAGCTCACCAGAACAGCCTCGACTAGCCAAAAACATTCAGTACTTC. Protein sequence: CASSPEQPRLAKNIQYF.

The chain uses TRBV11-2 and TRBJ2-7; tentative D call: TRBD1 (6 bases). V shed 11 bases and J shed 4 bases, with 15 bases lying between them. From germline, CDR1 is SGHAT and CDR2 FQNNGV. The CDR3 runs to 12 residues. For the CDR3, the DNA is TGTGCCGGGGGCCGCCCGGGGTACGAGCAGTACTTC. The encoded protein is CAGGRPGYEQYF.

CDR3 amino acids: CASSVAREGHLGQFF. CDR3 DNA: TGTGCCAGCAGTGTAGCTCGGGAGGGCCATCTTGGGCAGTTCTTC. The genes are TRBV28 and TRBJ2-1; 8 positions match TRBD2. The CDR3 covers 15 residues. CDR1 is MDHEN, CDR2 SYDVKM, per germline. The junction had 15 bases not matched to a gene; V was cut back by 5 bases and J by 12 bases.

The rearrangement links TRBV6-4 to TRBJ2-2; D is undetermined. The germline CDR1 and CDR2 sequences are MRHNA and SNTAGT. Trimming left V 4 bases short and J 2 bases short, with 8 bases between. The CDR3 consists of 14 residues. CDR3 sequence (DNA): TGTGCCAGCAGTGTGACGTTAAACACCGGGGAGCTGTTTTTT. Its protein product is CASSVTLNTGELFF.